This passage covers 18 T cell receptor beta chains from one sample sequenced in a study of shared clonotypes between healthy human individuals. Sequencing was performed with immunoSEQ multiplex PCR; in TCRdb, only in-frame clones are kept and a portion is missing. Here the sample spans about 1.1 million clones, about four fifths being singletons. The sequenced material came from memory CD4+ T cells from PBMCs. The subset: CD45RA-negative fraction. These receptors were taken from a man aged 18 to 30 in good health. Some clones in this sample may be carry-over from other donors' samples.

The V call is TRBV18, the J call TRBJ2-2; no definite D call. Trimming pared 11 bases from V and 0 bases from J, leaving 13 bases between. Germline V gene data show CDR1 as KGHSH and CDR2 as LQKENI. The CDR3 is made up of 14 amino acids. The CDR3, as DNA: TGTGCCGCCGGGTCTGGACCGAACACCGGGGAGCTGTTTTTT. Protein product: CAAGSGPNTGELFF.

The chain carries TRBV5-1 and TRBJ2-7, with 13 positions matching TRBD2. V was pared by 2 bases and J by 2 bases, with 7 bases of the junction left unmatched. Germline V gives CDR1 SGHRS, CDR2 YFSETQ. This CDR3 has 17 residues. CDR3 residues: CASSFQELAGGTYEQYF. In nucleotides, the CDR3 is TGCGCCAGCAGCTTCCAAGAACTAGCGGGAGGGACCTACGAGCAGTACTTC.

V is TRBV2 and J is TRBJ2-7; 8 bases match TRBD1. V gave up 4 bases and J gave up 0 bases; unmatched junction bases: 2. This CDR3 region has 14 residues. Per the germline V gene, CDR1 is SNHLY and CDR2 is FYNNEI. The chain's CDR3 is CASSGDRSSYEQYF. CDR3 bases: TGTGCCAGCAGTGGGGACAGGAGCTCCTACGAGCAGTACTTC.

This chain uses TRBV5-1 with TRBJ2-3; D remains unclear. This CDR3 region has 16 residues. Germline V lookup: CDR1 SGHRS, CDR2 YFSETQ. The V gene lost 0 bases and the J gene lost 3 bases, with 14 bases spanning the gap. CDR3 sequence reads: CASSLAGQGVTDTQYF. CDR3 nucleotides: TGCGCCAGCAGCTTGGCCGGTCAAGGTGTTACAGATACGCAGTATTTT.

This clone has only a few counts. The V call is TRBV11-2, the J call TRBJ1-1; D may be TRBD1 (6 bases). V lost 6 bases, J lost 5 bases, and 10 bases lay in between. The CDR3 has 12 residues. Germline values: CDR1 SGHAT, CDR2 FQNNGV. The CDR3 region is CASRKGGTEAFF. The CDR3 bases are TGTGCCAGCAGAAAGGGGGGAACTGAAGCTTTCTTT.

This rearrangement joins TRBV7-3 to TRBJ2-7, with D uncertain. From germline, CDR1 is SGHTA and CDR2 FQGTGA. This CDR3 contains 14 residues. Trimming took off 1 base at V and 0 bases at J, with 7 bases between the two ends. The CDR3 nucleotides read TGTGCCAGCAGCTTAAGTGGATACTCCTACGAGCAGTACTTC. Amino acid sequence: CASSLSGYSYEQYF.

This clone was seen more than once but under ten times. The chain recombines TRBV30 with TRBJ1-1; D is unresolved. With 0 bases removed from V and 8 bases from J, the gap between germline ends came to 13 bases. Per germline, CDR1 GTSNPN and CDR2 SVGIG (reference sequence). This CDR3 spans 13 amino acids. DNA of the CDR3: TGTGCCTGGAGTGTAGTGGCGGCGGGGGAAGCTTTCTTT. It specifies CAWSVVAAGEAFF. Drawing the rest from reference TRBV30 and TRBJ1-1, the complete variable domain is SQTIHQWPATLVQPVGSPLSLECTVEGTSNPNLYWYRQAAGRGLQLLFYSVGIGQISSEVPQNLSASRPQDRQFILSSKKLLLSDSGFYLCAWSVVAAGEAFFGQGTRLTVV.

The chain recombines TRBV28 with TRBJ1-2, with 9 bases matching TRBD1. V lost 6 bases to trimming and J lost 7 bases; unmatched junction nucleotides: 15. CDR1 and CDR2 from the germline V gene are MDHEN and SYDVKM. The CDR3 length is 16 residues. The CDR3 spells CASSNPGQGGLGGYTF. The CDR3 region has the DNA TGTGCCAGCAGCAATCCGGGACAGGGCGGACTTGGTGGCTACACCTTC.

On this clone itself: Other DNA sequences within the sample encode an identical CDR3. The CDR3 DNA follows: TGTGCCAGCAGCTTGGAAGGGTACACAGATACGCAGTATTTT. It yields the protein CASSLEGYTDTQYF. The chain employs TRBV5-5 and TRBJ2-3, with unresolved D. The CDR3 covers 14 residues. CDR1 and CDR2 (germline): SGHKS, YYEKEE (reference sequence). Trimming took off 0 bases at V and 2 bases at J, with 7 bases between the two ends.

Points on this clone: The sample carries other DNA sequences with the same CDR3. For the CDR3, the DNA is TGTGCCAGCAGCCAAGACATCTATGGCTACACCTTC. Encoded protein: CASSQDIYGYTF. The chain recombines TRBV4-2 with TRBJ1-2; D is uncertain. This CDR3 is built from 12 residues. Trimming shortened V by 0 bases and J by 4 bases, and 3 bases separated the two germline ends. Per germline, CDR1 LGHNA and CDR2 YNFKEQ.

The rearrangement joins TRBV27 to TRBJ1-5; the D is unclear. V was clipped by 5 bases and J by 0 bases, with 5 bases between them. Germline assignment: CDR1 MNHEY and CDR2 SMNVEV (reference sequence). This CDR3 comprises 13 residues. CDR3 DNA sequence: TGTGCCAGCAGTGTCCTTAGCAATCAGCCCCAGCATTTT. As protein: CASSVLSNQPQHF.

The J gene is TRBJ2-5, the V gene TRBV2, with D hard to call. Germline V lookup: CDR1 SNHLY, CDR2 FYNNEI. V dropped 9 bases and J dropped 2 bases, with 7 bases sitting between them. The CDR3 extends over 11 amino acids. CDR3 sequence: CASGVQETQYF. The CDR3 DNA sequence: TGTGCCAGTGGGGTTCAAGAGACCCAGTACTTC.

The CDR3 DNA reads as TGTGCCAGCAGCCGGAGCGGGAGGGCCTATTACAATGAGCAGTTCTTC. It encodes CASSRSGRAYYNEQFF. The chain is built from TRBV7-2 and TRBJ2-1; 10 nucleotides agree with TRBD2. The CDR3 runs 16 residues. Trimming took 5 bases from V and 4 from J; bases not matched to a gene: 8. CDR1 is SGHTA and CDR2 is FQGNSA in the germline V gene.

V is TRBV5-1 and J is TRBJ2-3; D gene unclear. This CDR3 contains 14 residues. The germline V and J ends were trimmed by 0 bases and 2 bases, with 7 bases remaining between them. Germline assignment: CDR1 SGHRS and CDR2 YFSETQ. As DNA, the CDR3 is TGCGCCAGCAGCTTGGTGTCCTACACAGATACGCAGTATTTT. Its protein product is CASSLVSYTDTQYF.

The chain is built from TRBV11-3 and TRBJ2-1, with unresolved D. Germline CDR1 reads SGHNT; CDR2 reads YENEEA. The V end lost 0 bases, the J end lost 9 bases, and 6 bases lay between the germline ends. This CDR3 spans 12 amino acids. The DNA for the CDR3 is TGTGCCAGCAGCTTAGATAGTGGTGAGCAGTTCTTC. This sequence encodes CASSLDSGEQFF.

This clone has just a few counts. The chain links TRBV19 to TRBJ1-2, with 8 positions matching TRBD1. The CDR3 is 17 amino acids. V lost 4 bases and J lost 2; bases outside the gene matches: 12. Germline values: CDR1 LNHDA, CDR2 SQIVND (reference sequence). The CDR3 DNA reads TGTGCCAGTAGTACTACAACCTACAGGGGGTCGAACTATGGCTACACCTTC. Amino acid sequence: CASSTTTYRGSNYGYTF.

J is TRBJ2-5 and V is TRBV7-8; D ambiguous. V was clipped by 1 base and J by 5 bases, with 8 bases between them. CDR1 and CDR2 (germline): SGHVS, FQNEAQ. There are 13 residues in the CDR3. For the CDR3, the DNA is TGTGCCAGCAGCTTAGGACCAATCGAGACCCAGTACTTC. Translated: CASSLGPIETQYF. Supplemented by reference TRBV7-8 and TRBJ2-5, the full variable domain reads GAGVSQSPRYKVAKRGQDVALRCDPISGHVSLFWYQQALGQGPEFLTYFQNEAQLDKSGLPSDRFFAERPEGSVSTLKIQRTQQEDSAVYLCASSLGPIETQYFGPGTRLLVL.

V is TRBV5-5 and J is TRBJ1-2; D may be TRBD1 (6 bases). This CDR3 comprises 13 residues. Germline V lookup: CDR1 SGHKS, CDR2 YYEKEE (reference sequence). V was pared by 0 bases and J by 6 bases, with 9 bases between. The chain's CDR3 is CASSLASGDGYTF. CDR3 bases: TGTGCCAGCAGCTTGGCGTCAGGGGATGGCTACACCTTC.